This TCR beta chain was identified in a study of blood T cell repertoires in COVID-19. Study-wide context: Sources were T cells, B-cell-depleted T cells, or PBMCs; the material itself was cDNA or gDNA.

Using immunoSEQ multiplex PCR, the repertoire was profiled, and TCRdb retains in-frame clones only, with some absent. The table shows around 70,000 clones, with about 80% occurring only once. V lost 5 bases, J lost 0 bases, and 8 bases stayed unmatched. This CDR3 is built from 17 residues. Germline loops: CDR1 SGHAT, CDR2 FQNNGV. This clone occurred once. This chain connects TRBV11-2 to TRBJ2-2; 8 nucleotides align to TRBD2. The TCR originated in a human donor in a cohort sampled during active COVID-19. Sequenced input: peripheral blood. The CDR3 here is CASSRLGGGTNTGELFF. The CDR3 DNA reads TGTGCCAGCAGCCGACTGGGCGGGGGGACGAACACCGGGGAGCTGTTTTTT.